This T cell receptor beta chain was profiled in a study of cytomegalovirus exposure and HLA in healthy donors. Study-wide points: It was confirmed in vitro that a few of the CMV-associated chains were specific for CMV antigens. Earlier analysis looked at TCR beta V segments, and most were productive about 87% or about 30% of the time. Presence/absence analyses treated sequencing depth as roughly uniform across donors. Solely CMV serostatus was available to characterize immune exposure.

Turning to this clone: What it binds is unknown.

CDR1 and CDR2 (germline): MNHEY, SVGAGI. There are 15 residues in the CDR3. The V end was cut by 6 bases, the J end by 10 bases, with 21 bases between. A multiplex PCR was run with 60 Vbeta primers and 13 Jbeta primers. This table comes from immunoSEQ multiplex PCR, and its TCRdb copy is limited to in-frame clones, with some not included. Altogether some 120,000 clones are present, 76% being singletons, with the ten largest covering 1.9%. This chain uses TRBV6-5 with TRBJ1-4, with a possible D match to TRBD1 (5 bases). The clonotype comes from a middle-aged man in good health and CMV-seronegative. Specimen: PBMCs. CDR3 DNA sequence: TGTGCCAGCAGCGCTCAACGGAAGATGGGGGGAAAACTGTTTTTT. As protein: CASSAQRKMGGKLFF.